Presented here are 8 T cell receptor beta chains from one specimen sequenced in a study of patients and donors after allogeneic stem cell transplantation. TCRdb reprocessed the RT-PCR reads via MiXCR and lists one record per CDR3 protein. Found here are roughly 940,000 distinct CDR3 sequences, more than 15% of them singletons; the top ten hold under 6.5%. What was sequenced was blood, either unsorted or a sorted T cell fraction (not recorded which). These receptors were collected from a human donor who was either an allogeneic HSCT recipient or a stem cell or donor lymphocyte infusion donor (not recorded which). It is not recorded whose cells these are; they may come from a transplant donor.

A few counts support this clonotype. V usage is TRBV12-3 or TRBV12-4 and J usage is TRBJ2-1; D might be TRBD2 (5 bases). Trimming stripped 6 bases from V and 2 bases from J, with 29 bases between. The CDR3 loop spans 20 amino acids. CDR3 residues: CASSPFGRRVNSATYNEQFF. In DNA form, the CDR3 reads TGTGCCAGCAGCCCATTCGGACGGCGGGTGAATAGCGCAACCTACAATGAGCAGTTCTTC.

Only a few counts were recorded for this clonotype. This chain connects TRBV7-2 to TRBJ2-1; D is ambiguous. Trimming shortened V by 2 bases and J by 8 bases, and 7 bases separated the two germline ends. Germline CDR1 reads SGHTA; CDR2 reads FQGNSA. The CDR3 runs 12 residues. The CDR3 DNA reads TGTGCCAGCAGCTTATTCGCGTATGAGCAGTTCTTC. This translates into CASSLFAYEQFF.

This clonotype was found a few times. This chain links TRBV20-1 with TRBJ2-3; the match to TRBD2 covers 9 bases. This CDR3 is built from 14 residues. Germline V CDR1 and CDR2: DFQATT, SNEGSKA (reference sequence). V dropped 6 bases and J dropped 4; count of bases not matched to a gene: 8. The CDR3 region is CSALRLAVSDTQYF. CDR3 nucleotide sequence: TGCAGTGCCTTGCGACTAGCGGTGTCAGATACGCAGTATTTT.

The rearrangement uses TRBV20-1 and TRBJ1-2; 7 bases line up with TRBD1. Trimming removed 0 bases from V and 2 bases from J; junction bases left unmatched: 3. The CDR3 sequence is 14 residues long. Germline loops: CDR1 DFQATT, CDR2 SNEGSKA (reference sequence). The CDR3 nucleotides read TGCAGTGCTAGAGAATTGGACAGGAACTATGGCTACACCTTC. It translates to CSARELDRNYGYTF.

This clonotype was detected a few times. The CDR3 spells CASSWGGEFSPLHF. The CDR3 nucleotides are TGTGCCAGCAGTTGGGGAGGGGAGTTTTCACCCCTCCACTTT. The genes are TRBV6-5 and TRBJ1-6; possibly TRBD1 for D (5 bases). Germline values: CDR1 MNHEY, CDR2 SVGAGI. The ends were cut back, 4 bases at V and 9 bases at J, with 13 bases in the middle. The CDR3 loop spans 14 amino acids.

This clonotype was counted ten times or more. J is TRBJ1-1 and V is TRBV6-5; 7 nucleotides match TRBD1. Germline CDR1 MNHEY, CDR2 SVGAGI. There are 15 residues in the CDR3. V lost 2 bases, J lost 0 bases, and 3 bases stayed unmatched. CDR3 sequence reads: CASSYRGQVNTEAFF. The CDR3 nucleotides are TGTGCCAGCAGTTACCGCGGACAGGTGAACACTGAAGCTTTCTTT.

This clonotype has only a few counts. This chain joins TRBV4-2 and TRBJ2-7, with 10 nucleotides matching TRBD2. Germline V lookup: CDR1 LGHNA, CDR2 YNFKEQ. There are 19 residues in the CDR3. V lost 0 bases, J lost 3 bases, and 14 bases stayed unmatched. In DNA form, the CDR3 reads TGTGCCAGCAGCCAAGATTTGGTTACTAGCGGGAATACCTTCTACGAGCAGTACTTC. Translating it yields CASSQDLVTSGNTFYEQYF.

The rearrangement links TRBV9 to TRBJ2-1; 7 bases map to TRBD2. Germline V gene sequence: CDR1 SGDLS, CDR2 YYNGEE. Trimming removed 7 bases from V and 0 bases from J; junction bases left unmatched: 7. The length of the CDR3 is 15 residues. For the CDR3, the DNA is TGTGCCAGCGGCCGTCGGGGGGACTCCTACAATGAGCAGTTCTTC. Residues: CASGRRGDSYNEQFF.